This TCR beta chain was observed in a study of T and B cells in COVID-19 patients. In the study overall: Most recovered patients had mild to moderate COVID-19 treated as outpatients. About 90% of the roughly 20 active-infection patients had comorbidities associated with unfavorable COVID-19 outcome.

The CDR3 sequence is 13 residues long. V lost 2 bases and J lost 5, with 9 bases in between. CDR1 is SEHNR and CDR2 is FQNEAQ in the germline V gene (reference sequence). Multiplex PCR with BIOMED2 TRB-A/B primer pools amplified TRB rearrangements. Each CDR3 protein gets one entry after TCRdb re-called the multiplex PCR reads with MiXCR. Seen here are 8,700 or so distinct CDR3 sequences, 31% observed once, and the top ten hold approximately 23%. TRB was amplified from about 250-500 ng of blood genomic DNA. The sequenced material came from blood. The TCR comes from a human donor who had recovered from COVID-19. The gene calls are TRBV7-9 and TRBJ2-5; D remains unclear. The CDR3, as DNA: TGTGCCAGCAGCTTATCAAGTGGGGAGACCCAGTACTTC. It is translated as CASSLSSGETQYF.